The TCR beta chain under discussion was sequenced for a study of regulatory T cells in long-lasting Graves disease. Study-level information: Graves' patients, diagnosed recently, had received antithyroid drugs under 3 months.

This CDR3 region has 14 residues. V shed 4 bases and J shed 6 bases, with 13 bases lying between them. Germline lookup yields CDR1 LGHDT and CDR2 YNNKEL (reference sequence). This clonotype was seen at least ten times. Antigen specificity is unknown. Through Arm-PCR of CDR3 regions and iRepertoire HTBI primers, TCR beta libraries were built. TCRdb redid the calling of the multiplex PCR reads with MiXCR, one entry per CDR3 protein. The sample has about 300,000 distinct CDR3 sequences, roughly 18% seen once. The study's findings and limits: New patients shared fewer public clonotypes (around 980) than persistent patients did (approximately 2,700). Repertoires from persistent disease leaned toward TRBV28, TRBJ1-2 and TRBJ2-5.

The time point here: newly diagnosed GD, antithyroid drugs for less than 3 months. PBMCs provided the RNA from which the TCR library was made. This receptor was identified in a female donor with Graves disease. This chain connects TRBV3-1 to TRBJ1-5; perhaps TRBD1 as D (5 bases). Sample: peripheral blood mononuclear cells (PBMCs), taken at new diagnosis, from a patient treated with antithyroid drugs. CDR3: CASSRGTTIQPQHF. Written as DNA, the CDR3 is TGTGCCAGCAGCCGAGGGACCACGATTCAGCCCCAGCATTTT.